This T cell receptor (beta chain) was found in a study of blood T cell repertoires in COVID-19. Study in general: Whether acute or convalescent, the COVID-19 samples came from the United States, Italy and Spain. Sample material is recorded as cDNA or gDNA derived from T cells, B-cell-depleted T cells, or PBMCs.

The junction had 10 bases not matched to a gene; V was cut back by 6 bases and J by 2 bases. This CDR3 has 15 amino acids. Germline lookup yields CDR1 MNHEY and CDR2 SVGAGI. Repertoires were generated with immunoSEQ multiplex PCR, while TCRdb's copy carries only in-frame clones and drops some. The sample lists under 300,000 clones; over 70% were seen once. The source material was peripheral blood. The chain joins TRBV6-5 to TRBJ2-7; 7 positions agree with TRBD1. This sequence was found in an elderly woman with acute or convalescent COVID-19. The chain's CDR3 is CASRLERQGTYEQYF. Written as DNA, the CDR3 is TGTGCCAGCAGGCTGGAGAGACAGGGAACCTACGAGCAGTACTTC.